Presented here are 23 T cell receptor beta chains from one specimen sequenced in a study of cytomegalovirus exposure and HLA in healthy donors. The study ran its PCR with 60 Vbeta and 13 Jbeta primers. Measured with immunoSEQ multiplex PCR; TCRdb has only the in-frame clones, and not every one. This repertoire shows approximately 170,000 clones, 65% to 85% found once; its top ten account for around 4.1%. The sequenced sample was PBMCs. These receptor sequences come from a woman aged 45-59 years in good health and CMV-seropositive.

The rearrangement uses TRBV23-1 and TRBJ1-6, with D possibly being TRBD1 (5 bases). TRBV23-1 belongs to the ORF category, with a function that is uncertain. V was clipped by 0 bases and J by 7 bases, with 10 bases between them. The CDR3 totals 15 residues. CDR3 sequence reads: CASSQSGRGNSPLHF. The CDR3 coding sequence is TGCGCCAGCAGTCAATCGGGCCGGGGGAATTCACCCCTCCACTTT.

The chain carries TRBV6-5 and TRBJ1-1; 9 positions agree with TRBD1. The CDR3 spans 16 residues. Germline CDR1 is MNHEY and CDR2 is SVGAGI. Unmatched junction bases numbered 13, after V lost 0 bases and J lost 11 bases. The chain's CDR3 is CASSYSIPGQGVWAFF. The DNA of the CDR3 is TGTGCCAGCAGTTACTCGATTCCGGGACAGGGTGTTTGGGCTTTCTTT.

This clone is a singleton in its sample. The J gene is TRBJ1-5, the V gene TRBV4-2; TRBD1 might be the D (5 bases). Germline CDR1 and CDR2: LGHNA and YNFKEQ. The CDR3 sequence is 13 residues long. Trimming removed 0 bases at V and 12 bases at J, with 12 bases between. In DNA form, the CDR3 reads TGTGCCAGCAGCCAAGATACTTGGGGCGTCCAGCATTTT. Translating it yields CASSQDTWGVQHF.

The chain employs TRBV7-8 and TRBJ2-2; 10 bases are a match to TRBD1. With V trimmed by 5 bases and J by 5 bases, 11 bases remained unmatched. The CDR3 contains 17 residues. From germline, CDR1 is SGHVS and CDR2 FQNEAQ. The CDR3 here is CASSLQTGQGWTGELFF. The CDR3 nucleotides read TGTGCCAGCAGCCTACAAACGGGACAGGGGTGGACCGGGGAGCTGTTTTTT.

CDR3 protein: CASSRTSGSSDTQYF. CDR3 in DNA: TGTGCCAGCTCGCGGACTAGCGGGAGTTCTGATACGCAGTATTTT. The chain has TRBV18 and TRBJ2-3; 13 nucleotides line up with TRBD2. The V gene's germline CDR1 is KGHSH and CDR2 LQKENI. CDR3 size: 15 residues. Losses at the gene ends were 6 bases for V and 6 bases for J; bases not matched to a gene: 6.

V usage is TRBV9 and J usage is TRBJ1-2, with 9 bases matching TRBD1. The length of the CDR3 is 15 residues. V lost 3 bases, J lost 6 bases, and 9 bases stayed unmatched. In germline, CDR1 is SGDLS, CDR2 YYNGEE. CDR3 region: CASSAGLQGAHGYTF. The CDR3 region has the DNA TGTGCCAGCAGCGCAGGATTACAGGGGGCTCATGGCTACACCTTC.

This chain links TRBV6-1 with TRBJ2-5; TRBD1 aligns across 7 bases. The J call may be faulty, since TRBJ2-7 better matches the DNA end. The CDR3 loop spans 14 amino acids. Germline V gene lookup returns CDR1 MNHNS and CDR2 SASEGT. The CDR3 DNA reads TGTGCCAGCAGTGAAGTTGGACAGGATTACGAGCAGTACTTC. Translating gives CASSEVGQDYEQYF.

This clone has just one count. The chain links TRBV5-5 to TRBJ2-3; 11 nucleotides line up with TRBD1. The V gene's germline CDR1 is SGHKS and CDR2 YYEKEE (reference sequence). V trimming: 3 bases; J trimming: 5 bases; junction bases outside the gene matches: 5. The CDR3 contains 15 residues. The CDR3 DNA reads TGTGCCAGCAGCTATCCGGGACAGGGGGGAGATACGCAGTATTTT. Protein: CASSYPGQGGDTQYF.

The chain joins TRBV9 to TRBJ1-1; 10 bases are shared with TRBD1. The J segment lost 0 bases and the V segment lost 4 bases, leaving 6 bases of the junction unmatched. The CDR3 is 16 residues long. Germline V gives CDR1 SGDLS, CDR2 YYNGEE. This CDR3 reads CASSTGQGTMNTEAFF. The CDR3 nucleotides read TGTGCCAGCAGCACGGGACAGGGGACAATGAACACTGAAGCTTTCTTT.

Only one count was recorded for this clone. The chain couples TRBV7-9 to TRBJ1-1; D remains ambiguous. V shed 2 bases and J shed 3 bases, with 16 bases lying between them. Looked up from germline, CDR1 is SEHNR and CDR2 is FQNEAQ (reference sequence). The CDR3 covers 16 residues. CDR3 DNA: TGTGCCAGCAGCTTAAATCTTATACCCTCGGACACTGAAGCTTTCTTT. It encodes CASSLNLIPSDTEAFF.

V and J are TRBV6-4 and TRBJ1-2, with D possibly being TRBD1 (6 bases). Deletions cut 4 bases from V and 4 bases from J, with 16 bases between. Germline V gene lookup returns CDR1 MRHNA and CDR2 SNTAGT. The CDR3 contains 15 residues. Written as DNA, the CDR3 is TGTGCCAGCAGTGCTGGACAGCGAGCCCCCTATGGCTACACCTTC. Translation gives CASSAGQRAPYGYTF.

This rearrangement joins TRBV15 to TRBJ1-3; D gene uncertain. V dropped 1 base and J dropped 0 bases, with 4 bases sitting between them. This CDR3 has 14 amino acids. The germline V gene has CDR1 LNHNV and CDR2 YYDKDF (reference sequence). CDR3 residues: CATSRALSGNTIYF. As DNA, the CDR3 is TGTGCCACCAGCAGAGCCCTCTCTGGAAACACCATATATTTT.

The CDR3 DNA reads as TGTGCCAGCAGTTTGGAAGGACGGGAGCCCACGGATACGCAGTATTTT. Translated, it gives CASSLEGREPTDTQYF. V usage is TRBV28 and J usage is TRBJ2-3; D may be TRBD2 (6 bases). The ends were cut back, 3 bases at V and 6 bases at J, with 19 bases in the middle. The CDR3 totals 16 residues. The germline gives CDR1 MDHEN, CDR2 SYDVKM.

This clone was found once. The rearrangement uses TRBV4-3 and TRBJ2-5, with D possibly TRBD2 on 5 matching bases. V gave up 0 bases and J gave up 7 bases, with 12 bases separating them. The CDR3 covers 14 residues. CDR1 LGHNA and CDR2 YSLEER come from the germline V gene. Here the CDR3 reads CASSQDRDLGTQYF. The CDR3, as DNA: TGCGCCAGCAGCCAAGATCGGGATCTAGGGACCCAGTACTTC.

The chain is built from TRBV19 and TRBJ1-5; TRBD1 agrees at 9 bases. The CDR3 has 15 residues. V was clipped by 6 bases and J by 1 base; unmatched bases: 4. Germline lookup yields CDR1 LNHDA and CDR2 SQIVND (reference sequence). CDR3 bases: TGTGCCAGTAGCACAGGGGGCCGGAGCAATCAGCCCCAGCATTTT. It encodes CASSTGGRSNQPQHF.

The CDR3 spells CASSKAPRGEDNTEAFF. For the CDR3, the DNA is TGTGCCAGCAGCAAAGCCCCCCGGGGGGAGGATAACACTGAAGCTTTCTTT. The chain couples TRBV21-1 to TRBJ1-1. TRBV21-1 is marked as a pseudogene. CDR3 length equals 17 residues.

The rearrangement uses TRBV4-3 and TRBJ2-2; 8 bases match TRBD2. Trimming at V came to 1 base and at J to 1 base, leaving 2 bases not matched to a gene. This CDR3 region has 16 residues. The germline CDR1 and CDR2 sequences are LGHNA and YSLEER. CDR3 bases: TGCGCCAGCAGCCAAGCGGGAGGGCTGAACACCGGGGAGCTGTTTTTT. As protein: CASSQAGGLNTGELFF.

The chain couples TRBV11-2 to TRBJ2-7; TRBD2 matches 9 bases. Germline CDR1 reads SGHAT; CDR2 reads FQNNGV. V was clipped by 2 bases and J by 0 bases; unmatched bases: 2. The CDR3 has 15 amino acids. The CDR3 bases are TGTGCCAGCAGCTTACTAGCGGGAATCTCCTACGAGCAGTACTTC. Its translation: CASSLLAGISYEQYF.

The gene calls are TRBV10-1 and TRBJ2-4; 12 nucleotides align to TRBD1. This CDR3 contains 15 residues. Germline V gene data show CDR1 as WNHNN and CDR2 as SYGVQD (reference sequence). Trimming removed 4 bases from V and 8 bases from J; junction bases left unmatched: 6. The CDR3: CASSGGTGGGDIQYF. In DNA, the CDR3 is TGCGCCAGCAGTGGTGGGACAGGGGGCGGAGACATTCAGTACTTC.

CDR3 coding DNA: TGTGCCACCAGCAGAGATGGGACTGGGGTTTACGAGCAGTACTTC. It encodes CATSRDGTGVYEQYF. The chain employs TRBV15 and TRBJ2-7; a possible D gene is TRBD2 (6 bases). The V gene lost 0 bases and the J gene lost 4 bases, with 13 bases spanning the gap. The CDR3 has 15 residues. In germline, CDR1 is LNHNV, CDR2 YYDKDF (reference sequence).

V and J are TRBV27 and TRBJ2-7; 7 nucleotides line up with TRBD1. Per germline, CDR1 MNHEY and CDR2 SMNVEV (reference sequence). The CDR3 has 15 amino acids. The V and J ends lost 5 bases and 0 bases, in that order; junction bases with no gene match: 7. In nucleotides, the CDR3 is TGTGCCAGCAGTCAAGACAGGGCAAGCTCCTACGAGCAGTACTTC. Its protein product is CASSQDRASSYEQYF.

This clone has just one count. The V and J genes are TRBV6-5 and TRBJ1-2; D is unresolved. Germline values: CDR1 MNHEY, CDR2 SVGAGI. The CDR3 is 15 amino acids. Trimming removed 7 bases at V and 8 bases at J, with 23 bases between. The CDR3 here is CASTHHTEGTRGYTF. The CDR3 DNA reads TGTGCCAGCACCCATCACACGGAGGGAACGCGCGGCTACACCTTC.

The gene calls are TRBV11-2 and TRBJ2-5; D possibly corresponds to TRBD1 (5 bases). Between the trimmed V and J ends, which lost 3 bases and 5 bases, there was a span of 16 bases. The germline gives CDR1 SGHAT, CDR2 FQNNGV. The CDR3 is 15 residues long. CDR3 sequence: CASSFGAPSPETQYF. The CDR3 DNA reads TGTGCCAGCAGCTTTGGGGCCCCCTCCCCGGAGACCCAGTACTTC.